This record covers a single TCR beta chain. Trimming removed 5 bases at V and 2 bases at J, with 9 bases between. CDR3 length: 13 residues. Germline assignment: CDR1 SNHLY and CDR2 FYNNEI. This sample stems from a study of CDR3 diversity in severe acne. TCRdb redid the calling of the PCR reads with MiXCR, one entry per CDR3 protein. The sample records approximately 84,000 distinct CDR3 sequences, 50% to 65% being singletons. This receptor was obtained from a male donor in good health, without acne. This sequence joins TRBV2 and TRBJ1-1; possibly TRBD1 for D (6 bases). The source material was blood. Here the CDR3 reads CASSWTANTEAFF. Written as DNA, the CDR3 is TGTGCCAGCAGTTGGACAGCTAACACTGAAGCTTTCTTT. The variable domain in full, completed from reference TRBV2 and TRBJ1-1, reads EPEVTQTPSHQVTQMGQEVILRCVPISNHLYFYWYRQILGQKVEFLVSFYNNEISEKSEIFDDQFSVERPDGSNFTLKIRSTKLEDSAMYFCASSWTANTEAFFGQGTRLTVV.